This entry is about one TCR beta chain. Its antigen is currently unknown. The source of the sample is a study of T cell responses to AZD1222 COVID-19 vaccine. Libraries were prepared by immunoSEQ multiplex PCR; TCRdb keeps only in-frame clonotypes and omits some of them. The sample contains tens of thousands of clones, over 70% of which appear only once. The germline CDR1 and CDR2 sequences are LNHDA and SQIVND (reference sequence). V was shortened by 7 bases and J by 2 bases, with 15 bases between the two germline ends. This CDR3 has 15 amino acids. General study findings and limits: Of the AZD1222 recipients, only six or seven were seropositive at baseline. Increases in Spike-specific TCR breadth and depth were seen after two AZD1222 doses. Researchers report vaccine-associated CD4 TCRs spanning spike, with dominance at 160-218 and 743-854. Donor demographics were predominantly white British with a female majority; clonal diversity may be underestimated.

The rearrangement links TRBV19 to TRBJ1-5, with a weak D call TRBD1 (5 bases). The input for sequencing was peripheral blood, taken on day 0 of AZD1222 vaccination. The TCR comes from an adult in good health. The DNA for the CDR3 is TGTGCCAGTACTAAGACGGGGGTGGGCAATCAGCCCCAGCATTTT. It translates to CASTKTGVGNQPQHF.